This T cell receptor (beta chain) derives from a study of T cell responses to AZD1222 COVID-19 vaccine. The length of the CDR3 is 14 residues. The germline gives CDR1 MDHEN, CDR2 SYDVKM. V lost 5 bases, J lost 5 bases, and 2 bases stayed unmatched. Remarks on this clone: Its antigen is undetermined.

This table comes from immunoSEQ multiplex PCR, and its TCRdb copy is limited to in-frame clones, with some not included. The table has about 83,000 clones, around 91% seen once. Points from the study as a whole: Only a handful of people who got AZD1222 tested seropositive at baseline. Donors, mostly white British, included more females; clonal diversity was possibly underestimated. Spike-specific TCR breadth and depth went up after people got two AZD1222 doses. Across the whole spike, CD4 TCRs peaked at regions 160-218 and 743-854.

Here the sequenced sample was peripheral blood, taken on day 0 of AZD1222 vaccination. The source of this sequence is an adult in good health. The rearrangement uses TRBV28 and TRBJ1-6; TRBD1 matches 8 bases. The CDR3 nucleotides read TGTGCCAGCAGTCCGGGACAGGATAATTCACCCCTCCACTTT. This gives the protein CASSPGQDNSPLHF.